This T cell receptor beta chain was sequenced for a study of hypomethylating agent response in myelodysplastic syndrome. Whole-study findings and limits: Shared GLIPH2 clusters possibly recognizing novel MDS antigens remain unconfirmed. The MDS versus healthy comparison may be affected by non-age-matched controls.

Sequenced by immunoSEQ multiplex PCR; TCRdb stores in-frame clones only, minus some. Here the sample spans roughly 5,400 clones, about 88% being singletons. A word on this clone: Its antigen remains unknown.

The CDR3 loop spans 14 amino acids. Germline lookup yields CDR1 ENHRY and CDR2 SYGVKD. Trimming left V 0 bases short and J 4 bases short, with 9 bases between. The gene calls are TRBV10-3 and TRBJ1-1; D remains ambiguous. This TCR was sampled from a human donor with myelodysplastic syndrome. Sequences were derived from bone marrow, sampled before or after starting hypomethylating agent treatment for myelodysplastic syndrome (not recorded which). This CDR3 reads CAISESAKGTEAFF. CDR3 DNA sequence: TGTGCCATCAGTGAGTCAGCGAAGGGCACTGAAGCTTTCTTT.